This T cell receptor (beta chain) is drawn from a study of blood T cell repertoires in COVID-19. Study context: COVID-19 samples collected from the United States, Italy and Spain covered acute and convalescent phases.

Per the study methods: Estimation of nucleated cell counts relied on the amplification of reference gene primers. Sequencing was performed with immunoSEQ multiplex PCR; in TCRdb, only in-frame clones are kept and a portion is missing. From that table come the V and J calls and clone size; the DNA was used to work out D and trimming. In the table there are under 400,000 clones, about 89% of which are singletons. Trimming took 6 bases from V and 6 from J; bases not matched to a gene: 4. The CDR3 length is 13 residues. The germline CDR1 and CDR2 sequences are MDHEN and SYDVKM. What was sequenced was peripheral blood. The sequence was collected from a woman aged 30 to 39 with COVID-19, enrolled during active disease. V gene TRBV28 combines with J gene TRBJ2-2; TRBD1 matches at 7 bases. The CDR3 sequence: CASSQQGSGELFF. The CDR3 nucleotides read TGTGCCAGCAGCCAACAGGGGTCCGGGGAGCTGTTTTTT.